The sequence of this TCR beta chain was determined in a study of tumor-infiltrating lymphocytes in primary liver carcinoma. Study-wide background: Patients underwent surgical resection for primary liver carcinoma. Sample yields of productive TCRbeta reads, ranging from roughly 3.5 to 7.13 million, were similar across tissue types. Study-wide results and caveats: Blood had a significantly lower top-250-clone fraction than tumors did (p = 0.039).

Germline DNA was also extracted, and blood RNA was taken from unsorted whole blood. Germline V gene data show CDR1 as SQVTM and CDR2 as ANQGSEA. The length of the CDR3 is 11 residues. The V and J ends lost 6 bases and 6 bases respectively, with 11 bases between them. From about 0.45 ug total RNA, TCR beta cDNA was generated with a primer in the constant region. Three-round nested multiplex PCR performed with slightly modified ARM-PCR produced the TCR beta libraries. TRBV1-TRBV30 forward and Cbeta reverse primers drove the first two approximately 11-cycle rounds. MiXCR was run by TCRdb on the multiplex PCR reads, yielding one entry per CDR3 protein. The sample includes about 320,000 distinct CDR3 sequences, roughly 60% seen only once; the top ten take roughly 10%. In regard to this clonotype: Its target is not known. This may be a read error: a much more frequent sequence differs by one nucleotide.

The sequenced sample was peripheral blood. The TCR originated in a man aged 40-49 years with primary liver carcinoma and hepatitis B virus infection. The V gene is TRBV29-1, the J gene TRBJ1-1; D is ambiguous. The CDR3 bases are TGCAGCGTACGATTAAGGCCTGAAGCTTTCTTT. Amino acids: CSVRLRPEAFF.